The next 22 T cell receptor beta chains were all read from a single sample in a study of shared T cell receptors in the human thymus. Sequencing was performed with immunoSEQ multiplex PCR; in TCRdb, only in-frame clones are kept and a portion is missing. The data show approximately 730,000 clones, with 75% to 90% seen just once and approximately 0.01% held by the top ten. The same sample was also studied in work on human thymus T cells.

Sequenced material: thymocytes. These receptor sequences come from a girl under two years old with a congenital heart defect.

This clone was found once. The chain recombines TRBV4-1 with TRBJ1-6; no definite D call. Germline CDR1 and CDR2: MGHRA and YSYEKL. V was cut by 0 bases and J by 0 bases, with 9 bases left in between. The CDR3 has 17 amino acids. The chain's CDR3 is CASSQEVLSSYNSPLHF. In DNA, the CDR3 is TGCGCCAGCAGCCAAGAGGTTCTGAGCTCCTATAATTCACCCCTCCACTTT.

The chain has TRBV13 and TRBJ1-1, with 7 bases matching TRBD1. From germline, CDR1 is PRHDT and CDR2 FYEKMQ (reference sequence). The CDR3 sequence is 15 residues long. After removal of 6 bases from V and 3 bases from J, the junction contained 10 bases not matched to a gene. CDR3 sequence (DNA): TGTGCCAGCAGTCCCCCGACAGGGAAGGACACTGAAGCTTTCTTT. This translates into CASSPPTGKDTEAFF.

The chain couples TRBV5-6 to TRBJ1-1; D is undetermined. CDR1 and CDR2 (germline): SGHDT, YYEEEE. V was clipped by 0 bases and J by 8 bases, with 20 bases between them. The CDR3 runs to 16 residues. This CDR3 reads CASSLAEGRVWLEAFF. The DNA of the CDR3 is TGTGCCAGCAGCTTGGCCGAGGGAAGGGTTTGGTTAGAAGCTTTCTTT. The whole variable domain, remainder taken from reference TRBV5-6 and TRBJ1-1, is DAGVTQSPTHLIKTRGQQVTLRCSPKSGHDTVSWYQQALGQGPQFIFQYYEEEERQRGNFPDRFSGHQFPNYSSELNVNALLLGDSALYLCASSLAEGRVWLEAFFGQGTRLTVV.

The rearrangement joins TRBV27 to TRBJ2-3; 8 bases map to TRBD2. The CDR3 has 16 amino acids. The V gene end was trimmed by 5 bases and the J gene end by 4 bases; junction bases not matched to a gene: 11. The germline gives CDR1 MNHEY, CDR2 SMNVEV (reference sequence). The CDR3 coding sequence is TGTGCCAGCAGTGGAGGGGTAGCGGGGCAGGCAGATACGCAGTATTTT. Residues: CASSGGVAGQADTQYF.

The V and J genes are TRBV11-2 and TRBJ2-3, with D possibly TRBD2 on 5 matching bases. Per the germline V gene, CDR1 is SGHAT and CDR2 is FQNNGV. The germline V and J ends were trimmed by 3 bases and 0 bases, with 19 bases remaining between them. CDR3 length equals 18 residues. CDR3 bases: TGTGCCAGCAGCTTCCTCCCCCACCGGACGGGAAGCACAGATACGCAGTATTTT. It translates to CASSFLPHRTGSTDTQYF.

This clone was recorded only once. The same CDR3 is also encoded by other DNA sequences in this sample. V and J are TRBV28 and TRBJ2-3; 11 nucleotides agree with TRBD2. Germline CDR1 is MDHEN and CDR2 is SYDVKM. The CDR3 covers 15 residues. The trim removed 6 bases at V and 2 bases at J, leaving 4 bases unmatched. In DNA, the CDR3 is TGTGCCAGCAGACTAGCGGGGGCCCACACAGATACGCAGTATTTT. Translated, it gives CASRLAGAHTDTQYF.

The V call is TRBV19, the J call TRBJ2-4, with D possibly TRBD2 on 7 matching bases. The CDR3 loop spans 20 amino acids. Between the trimmed V and J ends, which lost 3 bases and 0 bases, there was a span of 24 bases. CDR1 and CDR2 (germline): LNHDA, SQIVND (reference sequence). The CDR3 region is CASSMGRVQGGNLAKNIQYF. The CDR3 nucleotides are TGTGCCAGTAGTATGGGGCGAGTACAGGGAGGGAATTTAGCCAAAAACATTCAGTACTTC.

This clone occurred a few times. The rearrangement joins TRBV6-5 to TRBJ1-2; no definite D call. Looked up from germline, CDR1 is MNHEY and CDR2 is SVGAGI. The ends were cut back, 6 bases at V and 8 bases at J, with 10 bases in the middle. This CDR3 contains 11 residues. This chain's CDR3 is CASSERGGYTF. The CDR3 DNA reads TGTGCCAGCAGCGAGCGCGGGGGCTACACCTTC.

The chain links TRBV28 to TRBJ2-5; perhaps TRBD1 as D (6 bases). V was clipped by 3 bases and J by 4 bases, with 21 bases between them. The CDR3 is 17 amino acids. Germline V gene data show CDR1 as MDHEN and CDR2 as SYDVKM. CDR3 nucleotides: TGTGCCAGCAGTTTTTTTGGTTTCCGAGGGACATTAGAGACCCAGTACTTC. This codes for CASSFFGFRGTLETQYF.

The chain has TRBV7-2 and TRBJ2-7; D is ambiguous. Germline V gene data show CDR1 as SGHTA and CDR2 as FQGNSA. V dropped 5 bases and J dropped 2 bases, with 16 bases sitting between them. The CDR3 runs to 15 residues. CDR3 DNA sequence: TGTGCCAGCAGCGCCGCCGTGGAGCTCACCTACGAGCAGTACTTC. Translating gives CASSAAVELTYEQYF.

The gene calls are TRBV7-9 and TRBJ2-3, with TRBD1 as a possible D gene (5 bases). CDR3 length equals 13 residues. Trimming removed 5 bases from V and 4 bases from J, with 10 bases in between. Germline values: CDR1 SEHNR, CDR2 FQNEAQ (reference sequence). Here the CDR3 reads CASSPDNPDTQYF. The CDR3, as DNA: TGTGCCAGCAGCCCGGACAACCCAGATACGCAGTATTTT.

The genes are TRBV27 and TRBJ2-1; 8 bases align to TRBD2. Trimming cost V 5 bases and J 5 bases; bases outside gene matches: 8. From germline, CDR1 is MNHEY and CDR2 SMNVEV (reference sequence). CDR3 length: 15 residues. In nucleotides, the CDR3 is TGTGCCAGCAGTCCAACCTGGGGACTAGACAATGAGCAGTTCTTC. It yields the protein CASSPTWGLDNEQFF.

This clone has just one count. J is TRBJ2-1 and V is TRBV27; 10 bases map to TRBD1. V lost 0 bases and J lost 4; bases outside the gene matches: 3. CDR1 and CDR2 from the germline V gene are MNHEY and SMNVEV (reference sequence). The CDR3 has 16 amino acids. CDR3 sequence (DNA): TGTGCCAGCAGTTTATCGGGGACAGGGGAATACAATGAGCAGTTCTTC. It codes for CASSLSGTGEYNEQFF.

The V gene is TRBV6-5, the J gene TRBJ1-1, with TRBD1 identical over 7 bases. There are 13 residues in the CDR3. Looked up from germline, CDR1 is MNHEY and CDR2 is SVGAGI. J lost 7 bases, V lost 2 bases, and 4 bases had no gene match. CDR3 residues: CASSYTRDSEAFF. As DNA, the CDR3 is TGTGCCAGCAGTTACACCAGGGACAGTGAAGCTTTCTTT.

V is TRBV19 and J is TRBJ2-2; 7 bases agree with TRBD2. This CDR3 has 15 residues. Unmatched junction bases numbered 8, after V lost 5 bases and J lost 5 bases. CDR1 and CDR2 (germline): LNHDA, SQIVND (reference sequence). CDR3 coding DNA: TGTGCCAGTAGTGGAGCTAGCGGATTAACCGGGGAGCTGTTTTTT. Its translation: CASSGASGLTGELFF.

The chain uses TRBV6-4 and TRBJ2-3, with 8 bases aligning to TRBD1. Germline lookup yields CDR1 MRHNA and CDR2 SNTAGT. With V trimmed by 6 bases and J by 0 bases, 2 bases remained unmatched. CDR3 length: 14 amino acids. In DNA form, the CDR3 reads TGTGCCAGCAGCCACAGGGGGAGCACAGATACGCAGTATTTT. Residues: CASSHRGSTDTQYF.

The chain joins TRBV12-2 to TRBJ1-2; the D call TRBD1 from the table was never checked on the DNA. TRBV12-2 is a recognized pseudogene. The CDR3 contains 18 residues. The CDR3, as DNA: TGTGCAAGTCGCTTAGTATCGGGACAGCCCTGGGGACGGTATGGCTACACCTTC. Amino acids: CASRLVSGQPWGRYGYTF.

This clone came up once. The chain links TRBV11-2 to TRBJ1-4; a weak D match, TRBD1 (5 bases). The CDR3 is made up of 16 amino acids. V lost 0 bases, J lost 6 bases, and 14 bases lay in between. Germline values: CDR1 SGHAT, CDR2 FQNNGV. CDR3 amino acids: CASSLDRAGTDEKLFF. CDR3 DNA sequence: TGTGCCAGCAGCTTAGATCGCGCAGGGACTGATGAAAAACTGTTTTTT.

This chain uses TRBV7-9 with TRBJ1-1; no definite D call. Germline values: CDR1 SEHNR, CDR2 FQNEAQ (reference sequence). There are 16 residues in the CDR3. Trimming took 3 bases from V and 1 from J, leaving 15 bases between them. The CDR3 here is CASSLLPRNENTEAFF. In DNA, the CDR3 is TGTGCCAGCAGCTTGTTGCCGCGCAACGAGAACACTGAAGCTTTCTTT.

The rearrangement links TRBV28 to TRBJ2-1; 10 bases line up with TRBD2. Trimming cost V 2 bases and J 4 bases; bases outside gene matches: 5. The length of the CDR3 is 16 residues. Germline values: CDR1 MDHEN, CDR2 SYDVKM. The CDR3 coding sequence is TGTGCCAGCAGTTTAGTAGCGGGGGGCGTTTACAATGAGCAGTTCTTC. Its translation is CASSLVAGGVYNEQFF.

The J gene is TRBJ2-5, the V gene TRBV6-1; 7 nucleotides line up with TRBD1. With 2 bases clipped from V and 3 bases from J, the junction kept 6 bases outside the gene matches. The CDR3 covers 15 residues. The germline V gene encodes CDR1 MNHNS and CDR2 SASEGT. The CDR3: CASSEPRTGKETQYF. The CDR3 coding sequence is TGTGCCAGCAGTGAACCGAGGACAGGAAAAGAGACCCAGTACTTC.

The sample holds a few counts of this clone. This chain connects TRBV5-8 to TRBJ2-7, with D unclear. Trimming left V 6 bases short and J 4 bases short, with 8 bases between. There are 11 residues in the CDR3. Germline V lookup: CDR1 SGHTS, CDR2 YDEGEE. The CDR3 reads CASKLVYEQYF. As DNA, the CDR3 is TGTGCCAGCAAGCTGGTTTACGAGCAGTACTTC.